These 26 T cell receptor beta chains originate from one sample sequenced in a study of early stage breast cancer tumors. The repertoire was sequenced with immunoSEQ multiplex PCR; TCRdb's copy has only in-frame clones and lacks some. The table records over 20,000 clones, 65% to 70% of them present only once. Input material: breast tumor tissue. These receptors were obtained from a person between 55 and 69 years old with breast cancer.

This chain joins TRBV6-5 and TRBJ1-2; D gene ambiguous. The CDR3 covers 15 residues. Germline lookup yields CDR1 MNHEY and CDR2 SVGAGI. Trimming shortened V by 5 bases and J by 0 bases, and 13 bases separated the two germline ends. The CDR3 nucleotides read TGTGCCAGCAGTCGGAGACCCAGAGCTAACTATGGCTACACCTTC. It yields the protein CASSRRPRANYGYTF.

CDR3 nucleotide sequence: TGTGCCAGTAGTACATTAGCGGGCTTCTACGAGCAGTACTTC. Protein: CASSTLAGFYEQYF. V and J are TRBV19 and TRBJ2-7; 7 nucleotides match TRBD2. V shed 4 bases and J 3 bases; nucleotides not matched to a gene: 6. The CDR3 is 14 residues long. Germline CDR1 and CDR2: LNHDA and SQIVND (reference sequence).

The chain joins TRBV20-1 to TRBJ2-7, with D hard to call. This CDR3 spans 11 amino acids. Germline CDR1 and CDR2: DFQATT and SNEGSKA (reference sequence). V was shortened by 3 bases and J by 4 bases, with 7 bases between the two germline ends. CDR3 nucleotide sequence: TGCAGTGCTAGGGAGAGGTACGAGCAGTACTTC. Protein product: CSARERYEQYF.

J is TRBJ2-3 and V is TRBV10-2; no clear D. Germline lookup yields CDR1 WSHSY and CDR2 SAAADI. The CDR3 loop spans 13 amino acids. The V end lost 10 bases, the J end lost 11 bases, and 22 bases lay between the germline ends. CDR3 bases: TGCGCCACCACCGGAAAAACTATAATAAGGCAGTATTTT. It encodes CATTGKTIIRQYF.

The rearrangement joins TRBV7-8 to TRBJ2-7, with 11 bases fitting TRBD1. Germline V gene sequence: CDR1 SGHVS, CDR2 FQNEAQ. The J segment lost 7 bases and the V segment lost 3 bases, leaving 2 bases of the junction unmatched. This CDR3 has 13 residues. The CDR3 sequence: CASSFRDRGEQYF. The CDR3 region has the DNA TGTGCCAGCAGCTTCCGGGACAGGGGGGAGCAGTACTTC. The complete variable domain, with remaining parts taken from reference TRBV7-8 and TRBJ2-7, reads GAGVSQSPRYKVAKRGQDVALRCDPISGHVSLFWYQQALGQGPEFLTYFQNEAQLDKSGLPSDRFFAERPEGSVSTLKIQRTQQEDSAVYLCASSFRDRGEQYFGPGTRLTVT.

The CDR3 DNA sequence: TGTGCCAGCTCACCACCTGGGACAGGGGGCACTGAAGCTTTCTTT. Translating gives CASSPPGTGGTEAFF. The chain recombines TRBV18 with TRBJ1-1; TRBD1 matches 11 bases. The CDR3 is 15 amino acids. CDR1 is KGHSH and CDR2 is LQKENI in the germline V gene. V dropped 0 bases and J dropped 4; count of bases not matched to a gene: 1.

This chain links TRBV19 with TRBJ1-1; TRBD1 matches 7 bases. This CDR3 is built from 15 residues. Germline V lookup: CDR1 LNHDA, CDR2 SQIVND (reference sequence). With V trimmed by 8 bases and J by 3 bases, 12 bases remained unmatched. In nucleotides, the CDR3 is TGTGCCAGTCACGCCCCCGACAGGGTCGACACTGAAGCTTTCTTT. Its protein is CASHAPDRVDTEAFF.

The rearrangement joins TRBV7-2 to TRBJ1-5, with D possibly being TRBD1 (5 bases). The CDR3 sequence is 15 residues long. The germline V gene encodes CDR1 SGHTA and CDR2 FQGNSA. Deletions cut 1 base from V and 5 bases from J, with 12 bases between. The CDR3: CASSLDGGEDQPQHF. DNA of the CDR3: TGTGCCAGCAGCTTAGACGGGGGTGAGGATCAGCCCCAGCATTTT. The full variable domain, rest sourced from reference TRBV7-2 and TRBJ1-5, is GAGVSQSPSNKVTEKGKDVELRCDPISGHTALYWYRQSLGQGLEFLIYFQGNSAPDKSGLPSDRFSAERTGGSVSTLTIQRTQQEDSAVYLCASSLDGGEDQPQHFGDGTRLSIL.

By its share, this clone is medium-sized. This chain uses TRBV7-8 with TRBJ1-2; 9 bases map to TRBD1. The ends lost 1 base at V and 3 bases at J; junction bases unmatched: 9. Per the germline V gene, CDR1 is SGHVS and CDR2 is FQNEAQ. The CDR3 runs 17 residues. In nucleotides, the CDR3 is TGTGCCAGCAGCTTAGTTTTTGACAGGGGGACGGACTATGGCTACACCTTC. Translation: CASSLVFDRGTDYGYTF. The full variable domain, its missing parts supplied by reference TRBV7-8 and TRBJ1-2, is GAGVSQSPRYKVAKRGQDVALRCDPISGHVSLFWYQQALGQGPEFLTYFQNEAQLDKSGLPSDRFFAERPEGSVSTLKIQRTQQEDSAVYLCASSLVFDRGTDYGYTFGSGTRLTVV.

This sequence joins TRBV7-2 and TRBJ1-2, with 7 bases that match TRBD1. Germline values: CDR1 SGHTA, CDR2 FQGNSA. CDR3 size: 12 residues. Trimming removed 5 bases from V and 7 bases from J; junction bases left unmatched: 4. The CDR3 protein is CASSQNRGGYTF. CDR3 sequence (DNA): TGTGCCAGCAGCCAAAACAGGGGTGGCTACACCTTC. Using reference TRBV7-2 and TRBJ1-2 for the parts outside the CDR3, the full variable domain is GAGVSQSPSNKVTEKGKDVELRCDPISGHTALYWYRQSLGQGLEFLIYFQGNSAPDKSGLPSDRFSAERTGGSVSTLTIQRTQQEDSAVYLCASSQNRGGYTFGSGTRLTVV.

This chain joins TRBV15 and TRBJ1-2; 8 bases fit TRBD1. The V gene end was trimmed by 5 bases and the J gene end by 4 bases; junction bases not matched to a gene: 9. This CDR3 has 15 amino acids. Germline V CDR1 and CDR2: LNHNV, YYDKDF (reference sequence). CDR3: CATSDPGQGSYGYTF. Written as DNA, the CDR3 is TGTGCCACCAGCGACCCCGGACAGGGTAGCTATGGCTACACCTTC.

This clone was picked up a small number of times. The chain carries TRBV14 and TRBJ2-3; TRBD2 matches at 9 bases. V trimming: 1 base; J trimming: 2 bases; junction bases outside the gene matches: 4. The germline CDR1 and CDR2 sequences are SGHDN and FVKESK. The CDR3 totals 16 residues. The CDR3 DNA follows: TGTGCCAGCAGCCAAGGACTAGCGGCCATCACAGATACGCAGTATTTT. Translated, it gives CASSQGLAAITDTQYF.

The gene calls are TRBV10-3 and TRBJ2-3; maybe TRBD2 (6 bases). Germline loops: CDR1 ENHRY, CDR2 SYGVKD. The V and J ends lost 2 bases and 6 bases respectively, with 18 bases between them. The CDR3 is 16 residues long. The CDR3 region has the DNA TGTGCCATCAGTGAGCGACCTGGCGGGGCGAGGGATACGCAGTATTTT. This codes for CAISERPGGARDTQYF.

Remarks on this clone: Within the sample, other DNA sequences also encode this same CDR3. The gene calls are TRBV7-6 and TRBJ1-1; 9 bases are a match to TRBD1. Per the germline V gene, CDR1 is SGHVS and CDR2 is FNYEAQ. V lost 0 bases, J lost 5 bases, and 4 bases stayed unmatched. The CDR3 consists of 15 residues. The CDR3 loop is CASSLAKTGGTEAFF. In nucleotides, the CDR3 is TGTGCCAGCAGCTTAGCGAAGACAGGGGGAACTGAAGCTTTCTTT.

The chain combines TRBV30 with TRBJ2-2; maybe TRBD2 (5 bases). The CDR3 runs to 15 residues. V was trimmed by 5 bases and J by 4 bases, leaving 17 bases between them. Per the germline V gene, CDR1 is GTSNPN and CDR2 is SVGIG (reference sequence). The CDR3 bases are TGTGCCTGGGACGGGGTTTTATTGGGCACCGGGGAGCTGTTTTTT. Translating it yields CAWDGVLLGTGELFF.

The chain couples TRBV6-5 to TRBJ2-5; tentative D call: TRBD2 (5 bases). Germline lookup yields CDR1 MNHEY and CDR2 SVGAGI. The CDR3 has 13 residues. V lost 1 base and J 5 bases, leaving 8 bases between the germline ends. The CDR3, as DNA: TGTGCCAGCAGTTACTTGGGCGGGGAGACCCAGTACTTC. Encoded protein: CASSYLGGETQYF.

The rearrangement uses TRBV10-3 and TRBJ2-2; possibly TRBD1 for D (6 bases). The CDR3 is made up of 14 amino acids. The V end was cut by 7 bases, the J end by 2 bases, with 11 bases between. Germline assignment: CDR1 ENHRY and CDR2 SYGVKD. The CDR3 nucleotides are TGTGCCATCATAGCAGGGGCTAACACCGGGGAGCTGTTTTTT. As protein: CAIIAGANTGELFF.

The V and J genes are TRBV5-6 and TRBJ2-5; D not certain. Trimming left V 1 base short and J 1 base short, with 8 bases between. This CDR3 has 14 residues. Germline V gene sequence: CDR1 SGHDT, CDR2 YYEEEE. DNA of the CDR3: TGTGCCAGCAGCTTGTACGGAGTCCAAGAGACCCAGTACTTC. This encodes CASSLYGVQETQYF.

By proportion, this clone is medium-sized (0.01 to 0.1%). The chain employs TRBV2 and TRBJ2-7; 7 nucleotides agree with TRBD2. The CDR3 consists of 15 residues. The ends lost 6 bases at V and 0 bases at J; junction bases unmatched: 8. Germline CDR1 reads SNHLY; CDR2 reads FYNNEI. In DNA, the CDR3 is TGTGCCAGCAGCGTACTAGCGCTATACTCCTACGAGCAGTACTTC. Its translation is CASSVLALYSYEQYF. The variable domain in full, with the rest retrieved from reference TRBV2 and TRBJ2-7, is EPEVTQTPSHQVTQMGQEVILRCVPISNHLYFYWYRQILGQKVEFLVSFYNNEISEKSEIFDDQFSVERPDGSNFTLKIRSTKLEDSAMYFCASSVLALYSYEQYFGPGTRLTVT.

The rearrangement links TRBV18 to TRBJ2-7; 12 positions match TRBD2. The V segment lost 1 base and the J segment 6 bases; nucleotides outside the gene matches: 13. Germline lookup yields CDR1 KGHSH and CDR2 LQKENI. The CDR3 loop spans 18 amino acids. The CDR3 nucleotides read TGTGCCAGCTCACCACTAGCGTTCGATCGGACTAGCGGGACCGAGCAGTACTTC. The encoded protein is CASSPLAFDRTSGTEQYF.

The chain recombines TRBV5-6 with TRBJ2-2, with D possibly matching TRBD2 (5 bases). Trimming stripped 1 base from V and 5 bases from J, with 6 bases between. This CDR3 is built from 13 residues. Per germline, CDR1 SGHDT and CDR2 YYEEEE. This CDR3 is CASSLPGTGELFF. CDR3 nucleotide sequence: TGTGCCAGCAGCTTGCCGGGGACCGGGGAGCTGTTTTTT.

The chain uses TRBV9 and TRBJ2-6, with 9 bases fitting TRBD2. This CDR3 region has 13 residues. Trimming took 2 bases from V and 10 from J; bases not matched to a gene: 1. Germline CDR1 reads SGDLS; CDR2 reads YYNGEE. CDR3 protein: CASSVSGSNVLTF. CDR3 coding DNA: TGTGCCAGCAGCGTTAGCGGGAGTAACGTCCTGACTTTC.

This chain links TRBV6-4 with TRBJ2-5; the match to TRBD2 covers 15 bases. Trimming cost V 0 bases and J 0 bases; bases outside gene matches: 5. Per the germline V gene, CDR1 is MRHNA and CDR2 is SNTAGT. The CDR3 has 19 amino acids. CDR3 nucleotides: TGTGCCAGCAGTGACTCCGGGACTAGCGGGAGGCTGGACCAAGAGACCCAGTACTTC. It encodes CASSDSGTSGRLDQETQYF.

This chain uses TRBV7-2 with TRBJ2-1, with TRBD2 matching 7 bases. Germline CDR1 and CDR2: SGHTA and FQGNSA. V shed 4 bases, J shed 0 bases, and the junction held 3 bases outside the gene matches. The length of the CDR3 is 15 residues. The CDR3 nucleotides are TGTGCCAGCAGCTGGCTAGCGGACTCCTACAATGAGCAGTTCTTC. Its translation is CASSWLADSYNEQFF.

Written as DNA, the CDR3 is TGCGCCAGCAGTCAATCGGCCGCGGGACCTAAATGGGAGCCCCAGCATTTT. It encodes CASSQSAAGPKWEPQHF. The gene calls are TRBV23-1 and TRBJ1-5, with D possibly being TRBD1 (5 bases). TRBV23-1 is given ORF status, its function remaining uncertain. The CDR3 spans 17 residues. V lost 0 bases and J 8 bases, leaving 20 bases between the germline ends.

V gene TRBV7-2 combines with J gene TRBJ2-3; D not resolved. The CDR3 totals 14 residues. CDR1 and CDR2 from the germline V gene are SGHTA and FQGNSA. Deletions cut 3 bases from V and 4 bases from J, with 11 bases between. This CDR3 is CASSLTPRADTQYF. The CDR3 DNA follows: TGTGCCAGCAGCTTGACGCCTCGGGCAGATACGCAGTATTTT.